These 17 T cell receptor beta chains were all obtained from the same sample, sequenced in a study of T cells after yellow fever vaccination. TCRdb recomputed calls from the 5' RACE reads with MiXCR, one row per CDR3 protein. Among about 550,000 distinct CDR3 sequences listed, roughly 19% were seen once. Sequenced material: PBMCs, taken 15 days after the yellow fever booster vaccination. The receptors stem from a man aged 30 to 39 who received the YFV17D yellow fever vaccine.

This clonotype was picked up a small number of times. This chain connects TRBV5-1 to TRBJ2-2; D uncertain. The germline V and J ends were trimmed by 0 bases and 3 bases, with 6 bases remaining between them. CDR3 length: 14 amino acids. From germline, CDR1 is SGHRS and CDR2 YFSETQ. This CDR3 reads CASSLESHTGELFF. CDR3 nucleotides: TGCGCCAGCAGCTTGGAATCACACACCGGGGAGCTGTTTTTT.

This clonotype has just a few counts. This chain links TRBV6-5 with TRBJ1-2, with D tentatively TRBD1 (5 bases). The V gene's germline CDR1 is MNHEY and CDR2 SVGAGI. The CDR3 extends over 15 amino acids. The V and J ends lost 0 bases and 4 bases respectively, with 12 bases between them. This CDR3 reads CASSYSDTGIYGYTF. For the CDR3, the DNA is TGTGCCAGCAGTTACTCGGACACGGGGATCTATGGCTACACCTTC.

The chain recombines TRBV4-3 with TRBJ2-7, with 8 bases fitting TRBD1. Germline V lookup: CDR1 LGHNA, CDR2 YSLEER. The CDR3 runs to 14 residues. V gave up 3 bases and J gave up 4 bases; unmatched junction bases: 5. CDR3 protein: CASSQRTGNYEQYF. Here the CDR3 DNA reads TGCGCCAGCAGCCAGAGGACAGGGAATTACGAGCAGTACTTC.

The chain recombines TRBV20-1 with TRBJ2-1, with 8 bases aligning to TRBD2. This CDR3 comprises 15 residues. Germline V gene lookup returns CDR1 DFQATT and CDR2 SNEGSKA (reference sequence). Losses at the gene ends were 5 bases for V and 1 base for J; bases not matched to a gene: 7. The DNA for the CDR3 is TGCAGTGCTCAACAACTAGCGGCATCCTACAATGAGCAGTTCTTC. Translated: CSAQQLAASYNEQFF.

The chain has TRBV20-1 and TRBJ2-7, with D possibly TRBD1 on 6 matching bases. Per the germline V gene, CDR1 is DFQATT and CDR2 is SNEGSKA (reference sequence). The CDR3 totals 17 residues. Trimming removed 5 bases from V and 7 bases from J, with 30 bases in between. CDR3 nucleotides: TGCAGTGCTTTCACCACGCCGGCAGGGACATCCCTGCGGGAGCAGTACTTC. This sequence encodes CSAFTTPAGTSLREQYF.

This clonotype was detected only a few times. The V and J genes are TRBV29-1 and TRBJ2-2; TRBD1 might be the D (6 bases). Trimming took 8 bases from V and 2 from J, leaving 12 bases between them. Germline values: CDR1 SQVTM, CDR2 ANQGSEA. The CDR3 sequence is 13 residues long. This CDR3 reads CSFSGGNTGELFF. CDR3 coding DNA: TGCAGCTTTTCTGGGGGCAACACCGGGGAGCTGTTTTTT.

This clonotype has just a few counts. The CDR3 sequence: CASSPLPGLAEGSYNEQFF. The CDR3 nucleotides read TGTGCCAGCAGCCCCCTTCCGGGACTAGCGGAGGGCTCCTACAATGAGCAGTTCTTC. The chain is built from TRBV11-1 and TRBJ2-1; 11 positions match TRBD2. The V gene end was trimmed by 5 bases and the J gene end by 0 bases; junction bases not matched to a gene: 12. Germline V CDR1 and CDR2: SGHAT, FQDESV (reference sequence). The CDR3 contains 19 residues.

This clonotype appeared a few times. The CDR3 nucleotides are TGTGCCAGCAGCTTAGTAATCTCCTACAATGAGCAGTTCTTC. Protein sequence: CASSLVISYNEQFF. The rearrangement joins TRBV7-2 to TRBJ2-1; D is uncertain. The CDR3 length is 14 residues. The germline V and J ends were trimmed by 1 base and 0 bases, with 4 bases remaining between them. The germline V gene encodes CDR1 SGHTA and CDR2 FQGNSA.

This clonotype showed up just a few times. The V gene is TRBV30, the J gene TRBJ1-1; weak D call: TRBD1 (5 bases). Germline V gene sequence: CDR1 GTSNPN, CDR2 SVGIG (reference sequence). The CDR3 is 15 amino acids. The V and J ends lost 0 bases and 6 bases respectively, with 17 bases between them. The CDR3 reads CAWSVRGVQQSEAFF. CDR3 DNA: TGTGCCTGGAGTGTTCGGGGGGTTCAGCAGTCTGAAGCTTTCTTT.

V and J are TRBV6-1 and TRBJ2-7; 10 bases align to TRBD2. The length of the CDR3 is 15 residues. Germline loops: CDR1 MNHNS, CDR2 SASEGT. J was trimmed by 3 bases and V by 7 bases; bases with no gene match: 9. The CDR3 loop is CASTTPSGSIYEQYF. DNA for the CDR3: TGTGCCAGCACCACACCTAGCGGGAGCATCTACGAGCAGTACTTC.

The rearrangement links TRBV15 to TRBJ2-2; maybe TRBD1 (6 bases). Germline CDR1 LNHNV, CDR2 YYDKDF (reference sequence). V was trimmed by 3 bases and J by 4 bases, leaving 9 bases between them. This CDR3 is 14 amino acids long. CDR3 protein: CATSRAGVTGELFF. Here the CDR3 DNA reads TGTGCCACCAGCAGGGCAGGGGTCACCGGGGAGCTGTTTTTT.

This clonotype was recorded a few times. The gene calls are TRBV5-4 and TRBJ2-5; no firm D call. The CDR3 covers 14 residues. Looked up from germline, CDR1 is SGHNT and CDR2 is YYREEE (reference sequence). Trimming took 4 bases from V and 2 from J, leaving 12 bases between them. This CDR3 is CASSQRPKQETQYF. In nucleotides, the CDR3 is TGTGCCAGCAGCCAACGACCGAAACAAGAGACCCAGTACTTC.

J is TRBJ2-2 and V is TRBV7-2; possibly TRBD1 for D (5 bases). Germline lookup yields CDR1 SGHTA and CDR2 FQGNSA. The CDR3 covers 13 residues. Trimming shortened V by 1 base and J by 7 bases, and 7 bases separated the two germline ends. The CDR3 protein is CASSLVQGGELFF. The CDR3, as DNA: TGTGCCAGCAGCTTAGTTCAGGGCGGGGAGCTGTTTTTT.

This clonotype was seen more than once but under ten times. Written as DNA, the CDR3 is TGTGCCAGCGGACGGGGCCTAGCGCTGACTAGCACAGATACGCAGTATTTT. This encodes CASGRGLALTSTDTQYF. The V and J genes are TRBV7-9 and TRBJ2-3; possible D gene TRBD2, 6 bases. V was cut by 8 bases and J by 0 bases, with 21 bases left in between. Germline V gene sequence: CDR1 SEHNR, CDR2 FQNEAQ (reference sequence). The length of the CDR3 is 17 residues.

The CDR3 nucleotides are TGTGCCAGCAGCTTAGAGACAGGCCGGGCGACCCAGTACTTC. It is translated as CASSLETGRATQYF. V usage is TRBV7-2 and J usage is TRBJ2-5, with a tentative D call TRBD1 (6 bases). V was pared by 1 base and J by 7 bases, with 13 bases between. CDR3 length: 14 amino acids. Germline lookup yields CDR1 SGHTA and CDR2 FQGNSA.

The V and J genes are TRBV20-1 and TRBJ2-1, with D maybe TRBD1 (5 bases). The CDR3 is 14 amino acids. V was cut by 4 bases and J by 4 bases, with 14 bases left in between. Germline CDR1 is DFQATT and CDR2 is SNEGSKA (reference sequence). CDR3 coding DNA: TGCAGTGCTATGGCAGGGAAGGGGTACAATGAGCAGTTCTTC. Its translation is CSAMAGKGYNEQFF.

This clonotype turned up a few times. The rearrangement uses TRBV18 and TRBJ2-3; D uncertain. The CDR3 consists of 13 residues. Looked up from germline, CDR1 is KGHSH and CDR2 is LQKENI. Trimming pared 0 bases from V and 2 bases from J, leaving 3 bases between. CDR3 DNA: TGTGCCAGCTCACCACCAGTCACAGATACGCAGTATTTT. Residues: CASSPPVTDTQYF.